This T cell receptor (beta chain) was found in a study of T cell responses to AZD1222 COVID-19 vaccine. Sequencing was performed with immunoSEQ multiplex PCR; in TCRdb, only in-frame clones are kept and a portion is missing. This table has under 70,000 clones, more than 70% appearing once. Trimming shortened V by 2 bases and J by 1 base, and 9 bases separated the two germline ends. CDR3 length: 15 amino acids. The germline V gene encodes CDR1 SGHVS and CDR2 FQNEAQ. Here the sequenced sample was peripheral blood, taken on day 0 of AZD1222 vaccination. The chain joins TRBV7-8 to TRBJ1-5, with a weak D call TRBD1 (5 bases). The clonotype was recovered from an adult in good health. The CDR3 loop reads CASSLLGGSNQPQHF. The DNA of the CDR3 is TGTGCCAGCAGCTTACTTGGGGGAAGCAATCAGCCCCAGCATTTT.